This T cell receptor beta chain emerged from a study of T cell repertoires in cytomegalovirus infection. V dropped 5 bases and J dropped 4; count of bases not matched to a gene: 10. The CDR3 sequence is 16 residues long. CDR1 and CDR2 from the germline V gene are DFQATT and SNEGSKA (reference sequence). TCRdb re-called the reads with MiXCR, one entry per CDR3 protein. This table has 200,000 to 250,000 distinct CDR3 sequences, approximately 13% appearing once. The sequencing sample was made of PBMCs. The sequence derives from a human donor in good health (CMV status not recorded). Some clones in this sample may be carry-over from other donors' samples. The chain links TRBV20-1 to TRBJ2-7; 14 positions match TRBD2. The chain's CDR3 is CSARDRGTSGRYEQYF. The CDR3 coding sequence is TGCAGTGCTCGGGACAGGGGGACTAGCGGGAGATACGAGCAGTACTTC.